The following is a T cell receptor (beta chain) sequence with its context. V was shortened by 4 bases and J by 2 bases, with 18 bases between the two germline ends. This CDR3 has 16 residues. Germline CDR1 reads MGHRA; CDR2 reads YSYEKL. Time point specified: pretreatment peripheral blood. The method was immunoSEQ multiplex PCR; TCRdb's version includes in-frame clones alone and lacks a portion of them. The data contain tens of thousands of clones, 82% of them singletons. The data belong to a study of PD-L1 blockade in urothelial cancer. This clonotype was obtained from a man between 50 and 59 years old with urothelial cancer. The chain couples TRBV4-1 to TRBJ2-7, with a weak D call TRBD2 (6 bases). The sample consisted of PBMCs, taken around atezolizumab (anti-PD-L1) treatment. CDR3 residues: CASSREDGSGTYEQYF. CDR3 in DNA: TGCGCCAGCAGCCGGGAGGATGGTAGCGGCACCTACGAGCAGTACTTC.